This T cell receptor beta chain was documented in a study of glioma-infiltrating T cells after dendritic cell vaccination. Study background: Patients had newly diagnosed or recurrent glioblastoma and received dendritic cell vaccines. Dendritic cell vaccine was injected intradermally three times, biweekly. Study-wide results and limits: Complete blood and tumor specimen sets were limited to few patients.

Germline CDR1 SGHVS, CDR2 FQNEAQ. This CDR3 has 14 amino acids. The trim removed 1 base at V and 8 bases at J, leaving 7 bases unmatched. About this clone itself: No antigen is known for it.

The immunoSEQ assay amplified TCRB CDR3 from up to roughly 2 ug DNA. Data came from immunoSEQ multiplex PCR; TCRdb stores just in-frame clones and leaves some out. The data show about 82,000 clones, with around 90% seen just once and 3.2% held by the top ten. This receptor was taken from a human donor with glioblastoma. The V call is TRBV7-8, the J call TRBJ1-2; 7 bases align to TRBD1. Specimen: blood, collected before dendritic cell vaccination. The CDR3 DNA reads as TGTGCCAGCAGCTTAGGACAGGGTCGGACGGGCTACACCTTC. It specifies CASSLGQGRTGYTF.